The 6 T cell receptor beta chains below all came from one sample that was sequenced in a study of T cell responses to AZD1222 COVID-19 vaccine. Profiling relied on immunoSEQ multiplex PCR, and the TCRdb table lists in-frame clones only, not all of them. The data hold 140,000 to 150,000 clones, with around 92% observed a single time. Specimen: peripheral blood, collected 28 days after the second AZD1222 dose. The receptors originated from an adult who received the AZD1222 COVID-19 vaccine.

The rearrangement uses TRBV19 and TRBJ1-1, with D maybe TRBD1 (6 bases). From germline, CDR1 is LNHDA and CDR2 SQIVND (reference sequence). The V end was cut by 10 bases, the J end by 2 bases, with 14 bases between. The length of the CDR3 is 13 residues. As DNA, the CDR3 is TGTGCCACTCGGGGGGGACACAACACTGAAGCTTTCTTT. This sequence encodes CATRGGHNTEAFF.

This clone has just one count. The chain joins TRBV28 to TRBJ1-2; no firm D call. The CDR3 contains 13 residues. CDR1 is MDHEN, CDR2 SYDVKM, per germline. Trimming left V 1 base short and J 5 bases short, with 8 bases between. The CDR3 here is CASSLSTPYGYTF. CDR3 in DNA: TGTGCCAGCAGTTTATCAACTCCATATGGCTACACCTTC.

V usage is TRBV18 and J usage is TRBJ1-4, with D unclear. The CDR3 runs 14 residues. Germline-derived CDR1 and CDR2 are KGHSH and LQKENI. The V gene lost 4 bases and the J gene lost 6 bases, with 12 bases spanning the gap. DNA of the CDR3: TGTGCCAGCTCACTGCGTAGTGGGGATGAAAAACTGTTTTTT. This codes for CASSLRSGDEKLFF. Full variable domain (remainder filled in from reference TRBV18 and TRBJ1-4): NAGVMQNPRHLVRRRGQEARLRCSPMKGHSHVYWYRQLPEEGLKFMVYLQKENIIDESGMPKERFSAEFPKEGPSILRIQQVVRGDSAAYFCASSLRSGDEKLFFGSGTQLSVL.

The rearrangement uses TRBV6-5 and TRBJ1-5; 8 bases are shared with TRBD1. Germline loops: CDR1 MNHEY, CDR2 SVGAGI. Trimming removed 6 bases from V and 3 bases from J; junction bases left unmatched: 7. The CDR3 has 15 residues. CDR3 loop: CASRSGQGNNQPQHF. DNA for the CDR3: TGTGCCAGCAGATCCGGACAGGGAAACAATCAGCCCCAGCATTTT.

The gene calls are TRBV7-6 and TRBJ2-2; a possible D gene is TRBD2 (5 bases). The length of the CDR3 is 15 residues. V lost 2 bases and J 4 bases, leaving 11 bases between the germline ends. CDR1 and CDR2 (germline): SGHVS, FNYEAQ. CDR3 sequence: CASSLRGRGTGELFF. In nucleotides, the CDR3 is TGTGCCAGCAGCTTACGAGGGAGAGGCACCGGGGAGCTGTTTTTT.

This clone was found once. The genes are TRBV7-2 and TRBJ2-1; 13 bases fit TRBD2. The V gene's germline CDR1 is SGHTA and CDR2 FQGNSA. Trimming took 1 base from V and 10 from J; bases not matched to a gene: 7. The CDR3 runs to 16 residues. CDR3 region: CASSLGSTSGRREQFF. The DNA for the CDR3 is TGTGCCAGCAGCTTAGGTTCGACTAGCGGGAGGCGGGAGCAGTTCTTC.